The 27 T cell receptor beta chains presented below share a single source sample, sequenced in a study of cytomegalovirus exposure and HLA in healthy donors. Produced via immunoSEQ multiplex PCR; TCRdb's table is partial and in-frame only. This sample has roughly 100,000 clones, with 88% found just once. The specimen was PBMCs. Receptors were obtained from a woman aged 18-29 years in good health and CMV-seropositive.

This chain links TRBV11-2 with TRBJ2-7; 10 bases fit TRBD1. CDR3 length equals 14 residues. Germline CDR1 SGHAT, CDR2 FQNNGV. After removal of 6 bases from V and 4 bases from J, the junction contained 6 bases not matched to a gene. Here the CDR3 DNA reads TGTGCCAGCAGGCCCGGGACAGGGGATTACGAGCAGTACTTC. Its translation is CASRPGTGDYEQYF.

The rearrangement uses TRBV7-9 and TRBJ2-1, with D unclear. CDR1 SEHNR and CDR2 FQNEAQ come from the germline V gene (reference sequence). The CDR3 runs to 15 residues. The ends were cut back, 2 bases at V and 4 bases at J, with 12 bases in the middle. The chain's CDR3 is CASSLSFHRYNEQFF. DNA of the CDR3: TGTGCCAGCAGCTTAAGCTTTCACCGTTACAATGAGCAGTTCTTC.

This chain joins TRBV6-6 and TRBJ1-6; D possibly corresponds to TRBD1 (6 bases). V was pared by 2 bases and J by 9 bases, with 14 bases between. Germline V CDR1 and CDR2: MNHNY, SVGAGI (reference sequence). This CDR3 has 15 amino acids. The CDR3 DNA reads as TGTGCCAGCAGTTACAAGGACAGTTTGAGTTCACCCCTCCACTTT. It yields the protein CASSYKDSLSSPLHF.

The rearrangement uses TRBV6-7 and TRBJ2-6, with D maybe TRBD1 (6 bases). TRBV6-7 carries the ORF label, with uncertain function. The length of the CDR3 is 20 residues. The V end lost 6 bases, the J end lost 0 bases, and 24 bases lay between the germline ends. This CDR3 is CASRSLHLEGHFSGANVLTF. The DNA for the CDR3 is TGTGCCAGCAGGTCACTACACCTCGAGGGACATTTCTCTGGGGCCAACGTCCTGACTTTC.

This clone showed up just once. The rearrangement uses TRBV7-2 and TRBJ1-5; maybe TRBD1 (6 bases). Germline CDR1 is SGHTA and CDR2 is FQGNSA. The CDR3 length is 14 residues. Trimming stripped 5 bases from V and 3 bases from J, with 11 bases between. CDR3 bases: TGTGCCAGCAGCCGGGGACAAACCAATCAGCCCCAGCATTTT. This gives the protein CASSRGQTNQPQHF.

CDR3 nucleotides: TGCGCCAGCAGCCAAGGGGACAGGGGGCTCGGGGCCCTCCACTTT. Residues: CASSQGDRGLGALHF. The V call is TRBV4-1, the J call TRBJ1-6; 12 nucleotides match TRBD1. The trim removed 1 base at V and 14 bases at J, leaving 6 bases unmatched. The germline CDR1 and CDR2 sequences are MGHRA and YSYEKL. The CDR3 has 15 amino acids.

This sequence joins TRBV6-6 and TRBJ1-2; D not resolved. Trimming pared 0 bases from V and 1 base from J, leaving 12 bases between. Germline V gene sequence: CDR1 MNHNY, CDR2 SVGAGI (reference sequence). The CDR3 has 16 residues. The CDR3 loop reads CASSYSRLSHNYGYTF. The CDR3 bases are TGTGCCAGCAGTTACTCGCGGTTAAGCCATAACTATGGCTACACCTTC.

The J gene is TRBJ1-2, the V gene TRBV15; 8 nucleotides match TRBD1. The V gene end was trimmed by 3 bases and the J gene end by 4 bases; junction bases not matched to a gene: 10. Germline-derived CDR1 and CDR2 are LNHNV and YYDKDF (reference sequence). This CDR3 contains 16 residues. CDR3 coding DNA: TGTGCCACCAGCAGTCCAACCCCGGGACAGGTCTATGGCTACACCTTC. It translates to CATSSPTPGQVYGYTF.

The DNA of the CDR3 is TGCGCCAGCAGCCAAGCGCCGGGACAGGGATACACCGGGGAGCTGTTTTTT. This codes for CASSQAPGQGYTGELFF. This chain uses TRBV4-3 with TRBJ2-2; TRBD1 aligns across 9 bases. The CDR3 covers 17 residues. CDR1 is LGHNA and CDR2 is YSLEER in the germline V gene. The V and J ends lost 1 base and 3 bases, in that order; junction bases with no gene match: 6.

Only a few counts were recorded for this clone. The rearrangement uses TRBV6-1 and TRBJ1-4; 9 positions match TRBD1. From germline, CDR1 is MNHNS and CDR2 SASEGT. CDR3 length: 16 amino acids. Unmatched junction bases numbered 7, after V lost 0 bases and J lost 8 bases. The CDR3, as DNA: TGTGCCAGCAGTGAAGCCCAGGGACAGGGAAACGAAAAACTGTTTTTT. Translated: CASSEAQGQGNEKLFF.

The V and J genes are TRBV19 and TRBJ1-1; tentatively, D is TRBD1 (5 bases). The length of the CDR3 is 13 residues. Germline CDR1 LNHDA, CDR2 SQIVND (reference sequence). V was pared by 7 bases and J by 8 bases, with 17 bases between. The CDR3 region has the DNA TGTGCCAGTAAACCATGGTCCGGGGGGGAAGCTTTCTTT. Translation gives CASKPWSGGEAFF.

The chain has TRBV7-7 and TRBJ2-1; 11 bases line up with TRBD2. The CDR3 covers 17 residues. V gave up 5 bases and J gave up 4 bases; unmatched junction bases: 10. From germline, CDR1 is SSHAT and CDR2 FNYEAQ (reference sequence). Written as DNA, the CDR3 is TGTGCCAGCAGCAAGACTAGCGGGGTAACGAAATACAATGAGCAGTTCTTC. Protein sequence: CASSKTSGVTKYNEQFF. The full variable domain, completed using reference TRBV7-7 and TRBJ2-1, is GAGVSQSPRYKVTKRGQDVTLRCDPISSHATLYWYQQALGQGPEFLTYFNYEAQPDKSGLPSDRFSAERPEGSISTLTIQRTEQRDSAMYRCASSKTSGVTKYNEQFFGPGTRLTVL.

The V gene is TRBV6-5, the J gene TRBJ1-2; D gene uncertain. V was pared by 5 bases and J by 8 bases, with 18 bases between. The germline V gene has CDR1 MNHEY and CDR2 SVGAGI. The CDR3 has 14 residues. DNA of the CDR3: TGTGCCAGCAGTGGTTCTGGTGCGGCTCGCGGCTACACCTTC. Its translation: CASSGSGAARGYTF.

The chain carries TRBV11-2 and TRBJ2-5, with D unclear. Germline V gene lookup returns CDR1 SGHAT and CDR2 FQNNGV. This CDR3 is 11 amino acids long. V was cut by 5 bases and J by 5 bases, with 6 bases left in between. CDR3 sequence reads: CASSLGETQYF. CDR3 nucleotide sequence: TGTGCCAGCAGCCTCGGGGAGACCCAGTACTTC.

V is TRBV29-1 and J is TRBJ2-1, with D maybe TRBD1 (6 bases). This CDR3 contains 14 residues. The ends were cut back, 2 bases at V and 0 bases at J, with 8 bases in the middle. CDR1 and CDR2 (germline): SQVTM, ANQGSEA. DNA of the CDR3: TGCAGCGTTGAACAGGGGAGCTCCTACAATGAGCAGTTCTTC. Its protein product is CSVEQGSSYNEQFF.

The chain is built from TRBV7-9 and TRBJ2-7; perhaps TRBD1 as D (5 bases). The germline gives CDR1 SEHNR, CDR2 FQNEAQ (reference sequence). The CDR3 is made up of 15 amino acids. Between the trimmed V and J ends, which lost 5 bases and 0 bases, there was a span of 14 bases. The CDR3 loop reads CASSPPRTPSYEQYF. The CDR3 DNA reads TGTGCCAGCAGCCCCCCCCGGACACCCTCCTACGAGCAGTACTTC.

The V gene is TRBV4-1, the J gene TRBJ2-7, with 7 bases fitting TRBD1. The V gene end was trimmed by 3 bases and the J gene end by 2 bases; junction bases not matched to a gene: 4. The CDR3 consists of 14 residues. CDR1 MGHRA and CDR2 YSYEKL come from the germline V gene. DNA of the CDR3: TGCGCCAGCAGCCACATGGGGACAGCCTACGAGCAGTACTTC. This translates into CASSHMGTAYEQYF.

This sequence joins TRBV6-1 and TRBJ1-4; D remains unclear. The V end was cut by 6 bases, the J end by 8 bases, with 16 bases between. Germline loops: CDR1 MNHNS, CDR2 SASEGT. This CDR3 is built from 14 residues. As DNA, the CDR3 is TGTGCCAGCAGCCACGGAGGGTGGATGGAAAAACTGTTTTTT. Residues: CASSHGGWMEKLFF.

The chain carries TRBV7-8 and TRBJ1-5; 7 bases are shared with TRBD1. V dropped 5 bases and J dropped 0; count of bases not matched to a gene: 7. Germline V lookup: CDR1 SGHVS, CDR2 FQNEAQ. The CDR3 extends over 16 amino acids. This chain's CDR3 is CASSPGGRYSNQPQHF. CDR3 nucleotide sequence: TGTGCCAGCAGCCCAGGGGGGAGATATAGCAATCAGCCCCAGCATTTT.

This clone was observed a handful of times. The genes are TRBV20-1 and TRBJ2-7, with no clear D. V was clipped by 2 bases and J by 3 bases, with 5 bases between them. Per the germline V gene, CDR1 is DFQATT and CDR2 is SNEGSKA (reference sequence). The CDR3 totals 11 residues. CDR3 loop: CSARNSYEQYV. The CDR3 bases are TGCAGTGCTAGAAACAGCTACGAGCAGTACGTC.

V and J are TRBV27 and TRBJ1-2; 7 bases are shared with TRBD1. Looked up from germline, CDR1 is MNHEY and CDR2 is SMNVEV (reference sequence). Trimming removed 5 bases from V and 8 bases from J; junction bases left unmatched: 8. CDR3 length equals 13 residues. The CDR3 DNA reads as TGTGCCAGCAGTACGCCCGGGACAGCAGGCTACACCTTC. Translated, it gives CASSTPGTAGYTF.

This chain connects TRBV18 to TRBJ2-5, with 16 bases matching TRBD2. CDR1 KGHSH and CDR2 LQKENI come from the germline V gene. The CDR3 totals 18 residues. The V gene end was trimmed by 0 bases and the J gene end by 3 bases; junction bases not matched to a gene: 4. DNA of the CDR3: TGTGCCAGCTCACCACCGGGACTAGCGGGGGGGCCCAAAGAGACCCAGTACTTC. Encoded protein: CASSPPGLAGGPKETQYF.

The chain employs TRBV4-1 and TRBJ1-2; D is possibly TRBD1 (6 bases). This CDR3 is built from 11 residues. Deletions cut 8 bases from V and 6 bases from J, with 10 bases between. Germline CDR1 is MGHRA and CDR2 is YSYEKL. The CDR3 bases are TGCGCCAGCGGAAGGGGGAATGGCTACACCTTC. This codes for CASGRGNGYTF.

This clone appeared a single time. J is TRBJ2-2 and V is TRBV15, with D possibly matching TRBD2 (7 bases). V dropped 0 bases and J dropped 5 bases, with 16 bases sitting between them. Per germline, CDR1 LNHNV and CDR2 YYDKDF (reference sequence). This CDR3 contains 17 residues. CDR3 region: CATSRDYGGGQTGELFF. CDR3 DNA: TGTGCCACCAGCAGAGATTATGGGGGGGGGCAAACCGGGGAGCTGTTTTTT.

The V call is TRBV28, the J call TRBJ2-7; weak D call: TRBD2 (5 bases). This CDR3 region has 13 residues. V lost 5 bases and J lost 2, with 10 bases in between. CDR1 and CDR2 (germline): MDHEN, SYDVKM. The CDR3 loop reads CASSGGRTYEQYV. The CDR3 bases are TGTGCCAGCAGTGGAGGACGGACCTACGAGCAGTACGTC.

The chain combines TRBV28 with TRBJ2-2; unclear D gene. The CDR3 is made up of 15 amino acids. V was clipped by 2 bases and J by 1 base, with 8 bases between them. The germline V gene has CDR1 MDHEN and CDR2 SYDVKM. The CDR3 protein is CASSLGRWNTGELFF. The CDR3 bases are TGTGCCAGCAGTTTAGGTCGGTGGAACACCGGGGAGCTGTTTTTT.

The V and J genes are TRBV27 and TRBJ1-1; 7 nucleotides align to TRBD1. V lost 5 bases, J lost 1 base, and 7 bases stayed unmatched. The CDR3 sequence is 15 residues long. The germline CDR1 and CDR2 sequences are MNHEY and SMNVEV (reference sequence). The CDR3: CASSTYRGKNTEAFF. For the CDR3, the DNA is TGTGCCAGCAGTACGTACAGGGGAAAGAACACTGAAGCTTTCTTT.